The clone carrying this T cell receptor (beta chain) appeared a few times. Its antigen is not known. The sample originates from a study of identical twins. Study-level findings and limits: Cross-sectional statistical analysis was relied on for the conclusions, without the same donors being followed. Twins shared beta out-of-frame sequences in excess, but this excess was weaker. Modelling underestimated the level of out-of-frame TCR alpha sharing observed in monozygotic twins.

Unique molecular identifiers were present on cDNA, and template switching added a universal primer site. TCRdb passed the 5' RACE reads through MiXCR, listing each CDR3 protein once. Of approximately 240,000 distinct CDR3 sequences detected, more than 12% appear once; the ten largest clones hold approximately 9.3%. The CDR3 is 14 residues long. The V and J ends lost 2 bases and 8 bases, in that order; junction bases with no gene match: 6. Sequencing input: memory (CD45RO+) T cells sorted from blood. This receptor was taken from a woman aged 18-35 years in good health. The V and J genes are TRBV12-3 or TRBV12-4 and TRBJ2-3; 8 nucleotides agree with TRBD2. DNA for the CDR3: TGTGCCAGCAGTTTAATCGGGGGGGCGCCTACGCAGTATTTT. As protein: CASSLIGGAPTQYF.